A selection of T cell receptor beta chains follows, all from one sample in a study of OX40 agonist ivuxolimab in advanced cancers. Profiled with immunoSEQ multiplex PCR; TCRdb holds only in-frame clones, not every one. The repertoire includes around 80,000 clones, around nine tenths of them detected once, and less than 3% sits in the top ten. Here the sequenced sample was CD4+ or CD8+ T cells sorted from blood, taken in a trial of the OX40 agonist ivuxolimab. The source is an adult with an advanced solid tumor such as melanoma, head and neck, liver or kidney cancer. Each CDR3 is given with its conserved first and last residue. Each record gives: clone size, V gene, D gene, J gene, CDR3 protein, CDR3 DNA. A D gene is named only where the DNA matches it firmly. Not all rows give a size; the values are once, few, many and, for expanded clones, a class.

>NA|TRBV2|NA|TRBJ1-5
CASSEQGIRQPQHF
TGTGCCAGCAGTGAACAGGGGATACGCCAGCCCCAGCATTTT
>NA|TRBV7-9|NA|TRBJ1-1
CASSLEQMNTEAFF
TGTGCCAGCAGCTTAGAGCAGATGAACACTGAAGCTTTCTTT
>NA|TRBV9|TRBD1|TRBJ2-3
CASSPTGGRADTQYF
TGTGCCAGCAGCCCGACAGGGGGCCGGGCAGATACGCAGTATTTT
>few|TRBV25-1|NA|TRBJ1-1
CASSAHGLWTGTFAFF
TGTGCCAGCAGTGCCCATGGTCTTTGGACGGGAACCTTTGCTTTCTTT
>once|TRBV5-4|TRBD1|TRBJ2-5
CASSLPGQGAARDYQETQYF
TGTGCCAGCAGCTTGCCCGGACAGGGGGCGGCACGTGACTACCAAGAGACCCAGTACTTC
>NA|TRBV19|NA|TRBJ1-1
CASNNWDTEAFF
TGTGCCAGTAACAATTGGGACACTGAAGCTTTCTTT
>NA|TRBV5-1|NA|TRBJ1-3
CASSLGGRGAGNTIYF
TGCGCCAGCAGCTTGGGAGGTCGGGGAGCTGGAAACACCATATATTTT
>NA|TRBV18|NA|TRBJ2-6
CASSPSSHTGTPSGANVLTF
TGTGCCAGCTCACCATCTTCTCACACAGGGACGCCCTCTGGGGCCAACGTCCTGACTTTC
>NA|TRBV5-1|TRBD1|TRBJ2-1
CASSFGQGAVDEQFF
TGCGCCAGCAGCTTTGGACAGGGGGCTGTGGATGAGCAGTTCTTC
>once|TRBV19|NA|TRBJ1-5
CASSIGSLNQPQHF
TGTGCCAGTAGTATTGGCAGCCTCAATCAGCCCCAGCATTTT
>NA|TRBV7-8|NA|TRBJ1-2
CASSPRQRLNYGYTF
TGTGCCAGCAGCCCCCGACAGCGACTTAACTATGGCTACACCTTC
>NA|TRBV18|NA|TRBJ2-3
CASSPNMPQGSDTQYF
TGTGCCAGCTCACCGAATATGCCCCAAGGGTCAGATACGCAGTATTTT
>NA|TRBV30|NA|TRBJ1-2
CAWNRAGGGYTF
TGTGCCTGGAACAGGGCGGGAGGTGGCTACACCTTC
>NA|TRBV15|TRBD1|TRBJ2-7
CATSREAGGRDEQYF
TGTGCCACCAGCAGAGAGGCAGGGGGCCGGGACGAGCAGTACTTC
>NA|TRBV11-1|TRBD1|TRBJ1-6
CASSQRQGRIYNSPLHF
TGTGCCAGCAGCCAAAGACAGGGACGCATTTATAATTCACCCCTCCACTTT
>NA|TRBV7-8|TRBD1|TRBJ1-2
CASSRGQGRGYTF
TGTGCCAGCAGCCGAGGACAGGGAAGGGGCTACACCTTC
>once|TRBV7-9|NA|TRBJ2-1
CASSLGSYNEQFF
TGTGCCAGCAGCTTAGGGTCCTACAATGAGCAGTTCTTC
>NA|TRBV18|NA|TRBJ2-5
CASSPPYGAQETQYF
TGTGCCAGCTCACCACCCTACGGGGCCCAAGAGACCCAGTACTTC
>NA|TRBV5-1|NA|TRBJ2-1
CASRQGLNEQFF
TGCGCCAGCAGGCAGGGCCTCAATGAGCAGTTCTTC
>NA|TRBV29-1|TRBD2|TRBJ2-5
CSVDSGPGTRGETQYF
TGCAGCGTTGATAGCGGTCCGGGGACTAGGGGTGAGACCCAGTACTTC
>NA|TRBV9|TRBD1|TRBJ1-2
CASSPRTGRGNYGYTF
TGTGCCAGCAGCCCACGGACAGGGAGGGGTAACTATGGCTACACCTTC
>NA|TRBV4-3|NA|TRBJ2-3
CASSQAPTGTSTDTQYF
TGCGCCAGCAGCCAAGCCCCGACAGGAACTAGCACAGATACGCAGTATTTT
>NA|TRBV29-1|NA|TRBJ2-1
CSVGRDSGSYNEQFF
TGCAGCGTTGGACGTGACTCTGGCTCCTACAATGAGCAGTTCTTC
>NA|TRBV18|NA|TRBJ2-1
CASSPAGIREQFF
TGTGCCAGCTCACCAGCGGGAATACGCGAGCAGTTCTTC
>NA|TRBV5-4|NA|TRBJ2-3
CASSPQSSQYF
TGTGCCAGCAGCCCACAGTCATCGCAGTATTTT
>NA|TRBV19|NA|TRBJ1-1
CASSIRGGIMNTEAFF
TGTGCCAGTAGTATACGAGGGGGGATCATGAACACTGAAGCTTTCTTT
>NA|TRBV6-5|NA|TRBJ1-2
CASRRGPGYTF
TGTGCCAGCCGCCGGGGTCCGGGCTACACCTTC
>NA|TRBV28|NA|TRBJ1-5
CASSLDEQPQHF
TGTGCCAGCAGTCTGGACGAACAGCCCCAGCATTTT
>NA|TRBV5-1|NA|TRBJ2-1
CASSLLGSFYNEQFF
TGCGCCAGCAGCTTGTTGGGTTCCTTCTACAATGAGCAGTTCTTC
>few|TRBV27|TRBD1|TRBJ1-6
CASSEAGGGSPLHF
TGTGCCAGCAGTGAAGCAGGGGGAGGATCACCCCTCCACTTT
>NA|TRBV7-7|NA|TRBJ2-3
CASSRNGGGDTQYF
TGTGCCAGCAGCCGAAACGGGGGAGGAGATACGCAGTATTTT
>NA|TRBV10-1|NA|TRBJ2-5
CASNSHRDGIGTQYF
TGCGCCAGCAATTCGCATCGGGACGGCATAGGGACCCAGTACTTC
>few|TRBV6-5|NA|TRBJ1-1
CASYRETNTEAFF
TGTGCCAGTTACAGGGAGACGAACACTGAAGCTTTCTTT
>NA|TRBV28|NA|TRBJ1-1
CASGGGASTEAFF
TGTGCCAGCGGGGGGGGCGCATCCACTGAAGCTTTCTTT
>NA|TRBV6-5|NA|TRBJ2-3
CASSRGTVSTDTQYF
TGTGCCAGCAGCCGGGGGACGGTTAGCACAGATACGCAGTATTTT
>NA|TRBV5-1|NA|TRBJ2-2
CASSLADTGELFF
TGCGCCAGCAGCTTGGCGGACACCGGGGAGCTGTTTTTT
>few|TRBV30|NA|TRBJ2-7
CALLSGGGYEQYF
TGTGCCCTGTTGTCCGGGGGCGGCTACGAGCAGTACTTC
>NA|TRBV19|NA|TRBJ1-5
CASSIPGLNQPQHF
TGTGCCAGTAGTATACCGGGTCTCAATCAGCCCCAGCATTTT
>few|TRBV28|TRBD1|TRBJ2-3
CASSSTGGTDTQYF
TGTGCCAGCAGTTCGACAGGGGGTACAGATACGCAGTATTTT
>NA|TRBV2|NA|TRBJ2-5
CASSEQGKETQYF
TGTGCCAGCAGTGAGCAGGGGAAAGAGACCCAGTACTTC
>NA|TRBV5-6|NA|TRBJ2-2
CASSLVDRPNTGELFF
TGTGCCAGCAGCTTGGTAGACAGACCGAACACCGGGGAGCTGTTTTTT
>once|TRBV6-5|NA|TRBJ2-5
CASSYHTGIQETQYF
TGTGCCAGCAGTTACCATACAGGGATCCAAGAGACCCAGTACTTC
>NA|TRBV2|NA|TRBJ1-2
CASSEVGNYGYTF
TGTGCCAGCAGTGAAGTAGGGAACTATGGCTACACCTTC
>NA|TRBV14|NA|TRBJ1-4
CASSQDIGVPNEKLFF
TGTGCCAGCAGCCAAGATATCGGGGTCCCTAATGAAAAACTGTTTTTT
>NA|TRBV21-1|NA|TRBJ2-5
CASSPPTGRETQYF
TGTGCCAGCAGCCCCCCGACAGGGCGAGAGACCCAGTACTTC
>once|TRBV14|TRBD1|TRBJ2-1
CASSSRQGVQYEQFF
TGTGCCAGCAGCTCCCGACAGGGAGTTCAGTATGAGCAGTTCTTC
>NA|TRBV5-4|NA|TRBJ2-1
CASSSRRQGGNNEQFF
TGTGCCAGCAGCTCTAGGCGGCAGGGGGGCAACAATGAGCAGTTCTTC
>few|TRBV7-9|NA|TRBJ1-2
CASSSLGGYYGYTF
TGTGCCAGCAGCTCACTGGGGGGATACTATGGCTACACCTTC
>NA|TRBV29-1|NA|TRBJ1-1
CSVSQSEAFF
TGCAGCGTTTCTCAATCAGAAGCTTTCTTT
>NA|TRBV29-1|NA|TRBJ1-5
CSASTEGQPQHF
TGCAGCGCCTCGACAGAAGGTCAGCCCCAGCATTTT
>NA|TRBV2|TRBD1|TRBJ1-6
CASSRGDSPLHF
TGTGCCAGCAGCAGGGGGGATTCACCCCTCCACTTT
>NA|TRBV28|TRBD1|TRBJ1-5
CASIEDRVFAQPQHF
TGTGCCAGCATCGAAGACAGGGTTTTCGCCCAGCCCCAGCATTTT